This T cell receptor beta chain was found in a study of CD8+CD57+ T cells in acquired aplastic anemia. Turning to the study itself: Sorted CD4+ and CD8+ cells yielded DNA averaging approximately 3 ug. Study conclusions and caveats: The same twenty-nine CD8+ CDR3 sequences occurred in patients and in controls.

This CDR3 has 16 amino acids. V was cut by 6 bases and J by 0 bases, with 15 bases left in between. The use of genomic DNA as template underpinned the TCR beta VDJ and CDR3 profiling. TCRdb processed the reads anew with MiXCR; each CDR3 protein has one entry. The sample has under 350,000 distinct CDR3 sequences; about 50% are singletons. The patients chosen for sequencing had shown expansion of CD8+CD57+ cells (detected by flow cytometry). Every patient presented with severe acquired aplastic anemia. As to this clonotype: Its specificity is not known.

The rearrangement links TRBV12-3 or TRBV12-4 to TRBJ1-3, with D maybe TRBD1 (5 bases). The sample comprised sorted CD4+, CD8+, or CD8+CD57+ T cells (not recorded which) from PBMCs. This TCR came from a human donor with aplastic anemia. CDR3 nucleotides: TGTGCCAGCAGGATGGCAGGGAGCTCCTCTGGAAACACCATATATTTT. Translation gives CASRMAGSSSGNTIYF.